This record covers a single T cell receptor (beta chain). Its antigen is currently unknown. The data were taken from a study of shared clonotypes between healthy human individuals. Findings and caveats of the study: Few donors limited the genetic and exposure-history diversity represented.

Germline V gene sequence: CDR1 SGHNT, CDR2 YYREEE (reference sequence). Trimming took 0 bases from V and 2 from J; bases not matched to a gene: 4. CDR3 length: 15 residues. Measured with immunoSEQ multiplex PCR; TCRdb has only the in-frame clones, and not every one. The sample holds some 2,000,000 clones; around 95% are singletons and the top ten take around 0.13%. The sample consisted of naive CD4+ T cells sorted from blood. Subset: CD45RA+ positively selected. V is TRBV5-4 and J is TRBJ2-5; the match to TRBD1 covers 7 bases. This TCR came from a man aged 18-30 years in good health. The CDR3 region has the DNA TGTGCCAGCAGCTTGGGACAGGGCAAGCAAGAGACCCAGTACTTC. As protein: CASSLGQGKQETQYF. Full variable domain (rest looked up from reference TRBV5-4 and TRBJ2-5): ETGVTQSPTHLIKTRGQQVTLRCSSQSGHNTVSWYQQALGQGPQFIFQYYREEENGRGNFPPRFSGLQFPNYSSELNVNALELDDSALYLCASSLGQGKQETQYFGPGTRLLVL.